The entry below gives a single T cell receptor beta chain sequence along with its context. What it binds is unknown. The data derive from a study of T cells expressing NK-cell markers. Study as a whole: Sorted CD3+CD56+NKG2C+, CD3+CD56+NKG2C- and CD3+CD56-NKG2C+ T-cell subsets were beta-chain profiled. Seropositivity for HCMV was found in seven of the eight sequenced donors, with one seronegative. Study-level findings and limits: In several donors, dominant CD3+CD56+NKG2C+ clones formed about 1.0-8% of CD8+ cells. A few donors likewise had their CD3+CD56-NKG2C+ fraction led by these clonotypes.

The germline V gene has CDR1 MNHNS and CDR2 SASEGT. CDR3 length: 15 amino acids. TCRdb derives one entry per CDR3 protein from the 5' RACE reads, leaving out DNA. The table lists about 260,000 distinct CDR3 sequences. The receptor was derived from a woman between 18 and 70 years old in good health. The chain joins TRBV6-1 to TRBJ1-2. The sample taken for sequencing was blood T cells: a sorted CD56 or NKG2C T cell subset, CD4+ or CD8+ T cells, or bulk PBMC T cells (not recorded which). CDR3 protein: CASSEGGGRPYGYTF.